This T cell receptor (beta chain) was retrieved from a study of radiation and T cells in renal cell carcinoma. This clone came up a few times. Its antigen is unknown. Study-wide findings and caveats: No pretreatment tumor biopsies were available for baseline clonotypes. In blood, top tumor clones expanded by 2 weeks, shrinking by 4.

Libraries were prepared by immunoSEQ multiplex PCR; TCRdb keeps only in-frame clonotypes and omits some of them. The data contain roughly 64,000 clones, approximately 80% of them singletons. The time point here: blood 4 weeks post-SBRT, at nephrectomy. The treatment here: 15 Gy SBRT to primary tumor, nephrectomy 4 weeks later. Radiation-treated patients gave blood at baseline, week 2 and week 4. V lost 3 bases and J lost 4, with 21 bases in between. The length of the CDR3 is 18 residues. Per germline, CDR1 SEHNR and CDR2 FQNEAQ (reference sequence). This sample comprised blood, obtained from a patient whose treatment included radiotherapy and nephrectomy. The rearrangement joins TRBV7-9 to TRBJ2-2; tentatively, D is TRBD2 (5 bases). The receptor was derived from a man in his fifties or sixties with renal cell carcinoma. CDR3 DNA sequence: TGTGCCAGCAGCTTGGGCCGTTGGAGCGGCCGAGGCACCGGGGAGCTGTTTTTT. As protein: CASSLGRWSGRGTGELFF.